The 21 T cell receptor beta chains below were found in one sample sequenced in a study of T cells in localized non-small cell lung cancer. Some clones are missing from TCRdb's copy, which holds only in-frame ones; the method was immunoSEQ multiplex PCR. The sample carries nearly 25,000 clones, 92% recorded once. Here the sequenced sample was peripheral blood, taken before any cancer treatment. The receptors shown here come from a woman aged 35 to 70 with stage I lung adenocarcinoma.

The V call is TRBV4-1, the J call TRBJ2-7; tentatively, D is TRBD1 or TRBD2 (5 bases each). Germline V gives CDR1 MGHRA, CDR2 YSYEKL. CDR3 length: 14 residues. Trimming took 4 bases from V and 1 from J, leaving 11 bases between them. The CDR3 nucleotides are TGCGCCAGCAGCCCCGCTGGGGGATCCTACGAGCAGTACTTC. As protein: CASSPAGGSYEQYF.

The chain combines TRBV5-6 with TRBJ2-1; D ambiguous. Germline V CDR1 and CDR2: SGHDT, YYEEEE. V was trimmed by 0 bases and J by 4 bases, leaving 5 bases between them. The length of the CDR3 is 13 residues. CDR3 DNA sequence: TGTGCCAGCAGCTTGGGACTGTACAATGAGCAGTTCTTC. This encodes CASSLGLYNEQFF.

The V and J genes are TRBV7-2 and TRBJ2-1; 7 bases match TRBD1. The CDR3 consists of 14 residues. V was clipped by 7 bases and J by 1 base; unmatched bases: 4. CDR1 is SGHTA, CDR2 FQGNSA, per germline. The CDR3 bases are TGTGCCAGCACCATACAGGGGTCCTACAATGAGCAGTTCTTC. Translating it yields CASTIQGSYNEQFF.

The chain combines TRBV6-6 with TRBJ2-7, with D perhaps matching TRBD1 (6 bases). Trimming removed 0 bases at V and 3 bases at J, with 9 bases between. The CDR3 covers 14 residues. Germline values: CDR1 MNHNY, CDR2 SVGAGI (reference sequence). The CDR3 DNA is TGTGCCAGCAGTTACTCGTCCAGGGGCTACGAGCAGTACTTC. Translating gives CASSYSSRGYEQYF.

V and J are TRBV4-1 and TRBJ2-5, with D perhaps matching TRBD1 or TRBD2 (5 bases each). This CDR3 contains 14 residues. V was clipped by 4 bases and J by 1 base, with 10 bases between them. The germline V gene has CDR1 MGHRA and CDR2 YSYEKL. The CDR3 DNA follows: TGCGCCAGCAGCCGCTCCGGGACCCAAGAGACCCAGTACTTC. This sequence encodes CASSRSGTQETQYF.

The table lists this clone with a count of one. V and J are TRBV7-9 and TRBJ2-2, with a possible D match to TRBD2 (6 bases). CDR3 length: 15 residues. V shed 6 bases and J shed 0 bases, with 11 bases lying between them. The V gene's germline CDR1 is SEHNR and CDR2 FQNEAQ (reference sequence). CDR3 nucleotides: TGTGCCAGCAGTTACGGGACTCCGAACACCGGGGAGCTGTTTTTT. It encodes CASSYGTPNTGELFF.

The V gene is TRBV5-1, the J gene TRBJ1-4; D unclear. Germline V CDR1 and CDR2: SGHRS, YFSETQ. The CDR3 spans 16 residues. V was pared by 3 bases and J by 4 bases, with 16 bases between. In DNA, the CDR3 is TGCGCCAGCAGCTCTACCTCGGGCGCGGGTAATGAAAAACTGTTTTTT. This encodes CASSSTSGAGNEKLFF.

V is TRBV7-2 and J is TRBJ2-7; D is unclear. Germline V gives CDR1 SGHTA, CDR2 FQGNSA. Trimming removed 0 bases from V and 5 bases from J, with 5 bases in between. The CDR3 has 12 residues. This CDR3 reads CASSLASDEQYF. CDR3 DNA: TGTGCCAGCAGCTTAGCGAGCGACGAGCAGTACTTC.

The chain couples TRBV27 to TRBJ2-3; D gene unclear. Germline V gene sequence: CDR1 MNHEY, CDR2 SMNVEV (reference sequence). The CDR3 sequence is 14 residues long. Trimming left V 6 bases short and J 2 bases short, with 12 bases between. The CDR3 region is CASRGGWATDTQYF. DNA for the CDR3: TGTGCCAGCAGGGGCGGCTGGGCCACAGATACGCAGTATTTT.

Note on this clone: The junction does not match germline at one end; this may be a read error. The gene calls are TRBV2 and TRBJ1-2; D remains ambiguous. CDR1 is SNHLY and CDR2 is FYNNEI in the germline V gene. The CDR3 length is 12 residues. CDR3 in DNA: TGTGCCAGCAGGTCCAGTGGTACCAGAGTAGGCTTC. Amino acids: CASRSSGTRVGF. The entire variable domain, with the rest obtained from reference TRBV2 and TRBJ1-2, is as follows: EPEVTQTPSHQVTQMGQEVILRCVPISNHLYFYWYRQILGQKVEFLVSFYNNEISEKSEIFDDQFSVERPDGSNFTLKIRSTKLEDSAMYFCASRSSGTRVGFGSGTRLTVV.

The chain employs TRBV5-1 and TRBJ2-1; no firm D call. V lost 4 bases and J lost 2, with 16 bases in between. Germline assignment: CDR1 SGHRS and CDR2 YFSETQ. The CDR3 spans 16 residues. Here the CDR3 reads CASSAWTPPPYNEQFF. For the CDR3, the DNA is TGCGCCAGCAGCGCTTGGACCCCACCCCCCTACAATGAGCAGTTCTTC.

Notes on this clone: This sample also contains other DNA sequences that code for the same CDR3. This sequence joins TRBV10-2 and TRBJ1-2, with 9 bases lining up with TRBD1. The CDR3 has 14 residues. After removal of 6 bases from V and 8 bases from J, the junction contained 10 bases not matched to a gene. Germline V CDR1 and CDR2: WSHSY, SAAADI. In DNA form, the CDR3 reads TGCGCCAGCAGCCCGACAGGGGGGGGTCGGGGCTACACCTTC. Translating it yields CASSPTGGGRGYTF.

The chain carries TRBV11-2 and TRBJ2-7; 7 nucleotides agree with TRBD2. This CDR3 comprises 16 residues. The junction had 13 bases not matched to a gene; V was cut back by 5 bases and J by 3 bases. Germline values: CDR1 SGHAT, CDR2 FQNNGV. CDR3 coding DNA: TGTGCCAGCAGCCTCCAAGCGGGACCTTTAATCTACGAGCAGTACTTC. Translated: CASSLQAGPLIYEQYF.

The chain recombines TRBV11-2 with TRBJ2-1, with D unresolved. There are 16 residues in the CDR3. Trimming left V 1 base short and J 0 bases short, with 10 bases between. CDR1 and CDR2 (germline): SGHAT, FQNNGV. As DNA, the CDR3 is TGTGCCAGCAGCTTAGGCCGTACGAGCTCCTACAATGAGCAGTTCTTC. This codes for CASSLGRTSSYNEQFF.

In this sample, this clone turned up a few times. The CDR3 coding sequence is TGTGCCAGCAGCGACAGGGACAGTAACTACGAGCAGTACTTC. It translates to CASSDRDSNYEQYF. This chain connects TRBV9 to TRBJ2-7; 7 bases match TRBD1. The V and J ends lost 3 bases and 3 bases, in that order; junction bases with no gene match: 6. Germline V lookup: CDR1 SGDLS, CDR2 YYNGEE. This CDR3 has 14 residues.

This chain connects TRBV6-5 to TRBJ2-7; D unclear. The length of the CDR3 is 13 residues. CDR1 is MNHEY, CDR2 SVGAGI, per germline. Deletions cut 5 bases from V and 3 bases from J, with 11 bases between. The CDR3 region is CASSAPPHYEQYF. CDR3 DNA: TGTGCCAGCAGTGCACCGCCCCACTACGAGCAGTACTTC.

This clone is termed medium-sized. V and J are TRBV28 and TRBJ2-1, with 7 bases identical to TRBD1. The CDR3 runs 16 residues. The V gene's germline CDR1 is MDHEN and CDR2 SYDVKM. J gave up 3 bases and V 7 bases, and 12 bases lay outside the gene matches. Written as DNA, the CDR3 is TGTGCCAGCATCTTACCCGGGACAGAATTCTACAATGAGCAGTTCTTC. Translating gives CASILPGTEFYNEQFF.

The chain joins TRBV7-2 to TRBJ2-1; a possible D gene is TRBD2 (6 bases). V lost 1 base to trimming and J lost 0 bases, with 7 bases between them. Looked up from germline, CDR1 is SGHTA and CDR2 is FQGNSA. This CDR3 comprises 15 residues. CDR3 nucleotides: TGTGCCAGCAGCTTAGGCGGGACCTCCTACAATGAGCAGTTCTTC. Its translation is CASSLGGTSYNEQFF.

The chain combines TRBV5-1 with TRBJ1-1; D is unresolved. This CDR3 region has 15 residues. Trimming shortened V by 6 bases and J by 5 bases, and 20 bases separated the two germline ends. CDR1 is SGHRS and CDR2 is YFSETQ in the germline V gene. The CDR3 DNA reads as TGCGCCAGCAAGGAGGTATATCCCGCTTGGACTGAAGCTTTCTTT. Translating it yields CASKEVYPAWTEAFF. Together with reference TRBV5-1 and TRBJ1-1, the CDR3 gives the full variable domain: KAGVTQTPRYLIKTRGQQVTLSCSPISGHRSVSWYQQTPGQGLQFLFEYFSETQRNKGNFPGRFSGRQFSNSRSEMNVSTLELGDSALYLCASKEVYPAWTEAFFGQGTRLTVV.

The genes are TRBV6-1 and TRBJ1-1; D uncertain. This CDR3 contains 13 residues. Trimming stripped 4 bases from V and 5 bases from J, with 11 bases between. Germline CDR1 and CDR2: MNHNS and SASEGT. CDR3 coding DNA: TGTGCCAGCAGTGTGGAACGGCCAACTGAAGCTTTCTTT. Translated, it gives CASSVERPTEAFF.

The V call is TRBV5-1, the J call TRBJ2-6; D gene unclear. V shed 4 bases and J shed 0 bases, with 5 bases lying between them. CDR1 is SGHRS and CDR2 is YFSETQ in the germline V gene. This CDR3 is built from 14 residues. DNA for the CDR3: TGCGCCAGCAGCCTCCCCTCTGGGGCCAACGTCCTGACTTTC. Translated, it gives CASSLPSGANVLTF.